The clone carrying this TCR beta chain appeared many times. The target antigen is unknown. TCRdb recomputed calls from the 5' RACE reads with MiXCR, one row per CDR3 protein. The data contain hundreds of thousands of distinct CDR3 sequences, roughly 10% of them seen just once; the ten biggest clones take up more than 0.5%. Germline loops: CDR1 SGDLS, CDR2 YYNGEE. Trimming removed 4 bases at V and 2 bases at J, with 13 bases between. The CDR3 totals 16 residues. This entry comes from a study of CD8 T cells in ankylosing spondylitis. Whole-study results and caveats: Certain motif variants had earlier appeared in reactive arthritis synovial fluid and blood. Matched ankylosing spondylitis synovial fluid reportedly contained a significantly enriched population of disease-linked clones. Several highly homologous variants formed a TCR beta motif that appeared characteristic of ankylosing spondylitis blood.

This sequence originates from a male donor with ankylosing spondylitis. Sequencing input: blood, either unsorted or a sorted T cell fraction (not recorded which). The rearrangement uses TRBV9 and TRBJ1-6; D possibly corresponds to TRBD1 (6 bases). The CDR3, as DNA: TGTGCCAGCAGCCTTACAGGGAAGACCTATAATTCACCCCTCCACTTT. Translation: CASSLTGKTYNSPLHF.